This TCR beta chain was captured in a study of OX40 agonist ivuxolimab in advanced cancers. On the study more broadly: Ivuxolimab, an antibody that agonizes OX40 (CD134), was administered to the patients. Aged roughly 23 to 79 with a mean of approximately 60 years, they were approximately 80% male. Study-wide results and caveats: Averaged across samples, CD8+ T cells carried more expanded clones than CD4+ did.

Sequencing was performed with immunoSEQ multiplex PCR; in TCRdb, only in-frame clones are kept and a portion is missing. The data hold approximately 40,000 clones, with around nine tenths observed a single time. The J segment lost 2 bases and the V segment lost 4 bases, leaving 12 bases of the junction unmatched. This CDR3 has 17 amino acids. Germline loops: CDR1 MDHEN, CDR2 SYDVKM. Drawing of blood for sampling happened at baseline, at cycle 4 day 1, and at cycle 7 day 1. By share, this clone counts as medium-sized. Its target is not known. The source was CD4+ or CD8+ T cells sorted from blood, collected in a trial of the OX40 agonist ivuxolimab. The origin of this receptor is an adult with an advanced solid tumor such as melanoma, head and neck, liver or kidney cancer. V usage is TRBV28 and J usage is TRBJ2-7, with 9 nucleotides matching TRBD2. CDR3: CASSSLNPASGTYEQYF. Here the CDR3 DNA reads TGTGCCAGCAGTTCTCTCAATCCGGCTAGCGGGACCTACGAGCAGTACTTC.